The T cell receptor beta chain under discussion was sequenced for a study of T cells after yellow fever vaccination (dated by TCRdb to the late 2010s). About the full investigation: Libraries from fractions with low cell numbers were prepared with the SMART-Seq v4 Ultra Low Input RNA kit. To follow T-cell clones before and after primary and booster YFV17D yellow fever vaccination, bulk TCR alpha and beta repertoires were sequenced over time. Two healthy male donors, one aged 18 to 29 and one aged 30 to 40 years, made up the cohort. Blood was drawn at multiple timepoints before and after primary and secondary immunization, with bulk PBMC replicates and cell subsets isolated. Overall study outcomes, separate from this receptor: Computational filtering was needed because FACS-sorted repertoires could contain abundant contaminating clonotypes from the bulk population. Because only two donors were included in the study, the extent to which the findings can be generalized is limited. Compared with the primary T-cell response, the secondary T-cell response was faster but weaker, reaching its peak on day 5 rather than on day 15. Most clones expanded after primary vaccination were re-detected after the booster (almost 98% of CD4 and roughly 87% of CD8), suggesting broad memory maintenance. A small fraction of clonotypes showed up in both the CD4 and CD8 compartments, probably as a result of convergent recombination.

Notes on this clonotype: Its antigen is still unknown. The sample holds no much larger clone one base away, and base qualities are not on file.

Synthesis of TCR cDNA relied on 5'RACE template switching, a step that introduced a universal primer site along with unique molecular identifiers. Priming of cDNA synthesis was performed from both the TCR alpha and TCR beta constant segments. Two PCR steps were used to amplify libraries, with sample barcodes and sequencing adapters being added in the second step. Libraries were sequenced on Illumina HiSeq 2500 (2x100 bp) or NovaSeq (2x150 bp). Regarding the original processing steps: MIGEC handled demultiplexing of reads and collapsing into UMI consensus sequences, while MiXCR performed V(D)J alignment. Clonotypes responding to the vaccine were identified with edgeR on replicate PBMC samples, with the criteria of FDR below 0.01 and a log2 fold change above 5 up to day 15. CD4 or CD8 identity was assigned to each bulk clonotype according to whether the clonotype was present at higher abundance in the sequenced CD4 repertoire or the sequenced CD8 repertoire. In TCRdb, the public reads were trimmed at Q25 with fastp and aligned with MiXCR, with productive beta chains retained. Entries that share a CDR3 protein sequence are merged under the most common genes and DNA. None of the V and J calls come from the authors' own analysis; TCRdb made them. For this sample there are approximately 550,000 distinct CDR3 sequences; 19% appear just once. The ten largest clones take up over 11% of the sample.

Taken from cysteine to phenylalanine, the CDR3 has 15 residues. Kept here is only the CDR3 DNA, which spans 45 bases and is read in frame from base 1. Between the V and J ends, shortened by 1 base and 7 bases respectively, the junction contains 14 bases. The sample's treatment or condition label is to be understood as: live attenuated yellow fever vaccine strain. At every blood-draw timepoint, two biological replicates of bulk PBMCs were collected. A standard Ficoll-Paque protocol was used to isolate PBMCs from peripheral blood. RNA was extracted with TriZol from bulk PBMCs, CD4 and CD8 fractions, and dextramer-positive and dextramer-negative fractions.

The sequence links TRBV12-3 or TRBV12-4 to TRBJ2-1; tentative D gene TRBD1, with 6 bases matching. The source of this sequence is a man aged 30 to 45 who received the YFV17D yellow fever vaccine. The sample was PBMCs, taken 15 days after the yellow fever booster vaccination. The CDR3 loop reads CASSLGLQGLNEQFF. The DNA is as follows: TGTGCCAGCAGTTTAGGACTACAGGGTCTAAATGAGCAGTTCTTC.